The 14 T cell receptor beta chains below all came from one sample that was sequenced in a study of OX40 agonist ivuxolimab in advanced cancers. TCRdb's table, derived via immunoSEQ multiplex PCR, lists solely in-frame clones and lacks some. The sample has approximately 61,000 clones; 75% to 85% are singletons. Sequencing used CD4+ or CD8+ T cells sorted from blood, obtained in a trial of the OX40 agonist ivuxolimab. All receptors come from an adult with an advanced solid tumor such as melanoma, head and neck, liver or kidney cancer.

The chain combines TRBV18 with TRBJ2-4; maybe TRBD1 (5 bases). The V and J ends lost 2 bases and 4 bases respectively, with 9 bases between them. CDR3 length equals 14 residues. Germline values: CDR1 KGHSH, CDR2 LQKENI. The CDR3 is CASSPETAKNIQYF. Here the CDR3 DNA reads TGTGCCAGCTCACCAGAGACAGCGAAAAACATTCAGTACTTC.

The chain combines TRBV5-6 with TRBJ2-7; D uncertain. This CDR3 is built from 13 residues. CDR1 SGHDT and CDR2 YYEEEE come from the germline V gene. The germline V and J ends were trimmed by 1 base and 6 bases, with 11 bases remaining between them. CDR3 protein: CASSLSLGIEQYF. DNA for the CDR3: TGTGCCAGCAGCTTGTCCCTAGGGATCGAGCAGTACTTC.

In nucleotides, the CDR3 is TGTGCCAGCAGCCCCGGACTAGCCGGTGAGCAGTTCTTC. This translates into CASSPGLAGEQFF. This chain links TRBV7-9 with TRBJ2-1, with TRBD2 identical over 8 bases. Germline lookup yields CDR1 SEHNR and CDR2 FQNEAQ (reference sequence). The CDR3 contains 13 residues. J gave up 9 bases and V 5 bases, and 6 bases lay outside the gene matches.

V usage is TRBV15 and J usage is TRBJ1-5; 7 nucleotides agree with TRBD1. The germline V gene encodes CDR1 LNHNV and CDR2 YYDKDF (reference sequence). The J segment lost 7 bases and the V segment lost 0 bases, leaving 6 bases of the junction unmatched. CDR3 length: 15 amino acids. The CDR3 region is CATSRDPGGSQPQHF. The CDR3 DNA reads as TGTGCCACCAGCAGAGACCCAGGGGGAAGCCAGCCCCAGCATTTT.

CDR3 DNA sequence: TGTGCCAGCAGCCGCGCCTCTGGAAACACCATATATTTT. Translating gives CASSRASGNTIYF. The chain couples TRBV7-8 to TRBJ1-3; D is uncertain. CDR3 length: 13 amino acids. V shed 5 bases and J shed 0 bases, with 5 bases lying between them. Germline V gene sequence: CDR1 SGHVS, CDR2 FQNEAQ.

The J gene is TRBJ2-7, the V gene TRBV7-9; possibly TRBD1 for D (5 bases). Germline assignment: CDR1 SEHNR and CDR2 FQNEAQ (reference sequence). Trimming removed 0 bases at V and 3 bases at J, with 12 bases between. The CDR3 consists of 15 residues. CDR3: CASSLAQSGIYEQYF. Written as DNA, the CDR3 is TGTGCCAGCAGCTTAGCGCAGTCAGGGATCTACGAGCAGTACTTC.

V gene TRBV18 combines with J gene TRBJ1-5, with D unresolved. Trimming stripped 4 bases from V and 4 bases from J, with 8 bases between. The CDR3 loop spans 13 amino acids. Germline lookup yields CDR1 KGHSH and CDR2 LQKENI. The CDR3 nucleotides are TGTGCCAGCTCACTCCAGACAAATCAGCCCCAGCATTTT. This translates into CASSLQTNQPQHF.

The chain recombines TRBV9 with TRBJ2-1; D possibly corresponds to TRBD2 (5 bases). Trimming shortened V by 4 bases and J by 10 bases, and 15 bases separated the two germline ends. This CDR3 has 13 residues. From germline, CDR1 is SGDLS and CDR2 YYNGEE. The CDR3 sequence is CASSFSPGVEQFF. CDR3 in DNA: TGTGCCAGCAGCTTCTCCCCCGGGGTGGAGCAGTTCTTC.

This rearrangement joins TRBV29-1 to TRBJ1-4; TRBD1 aligns across 10 bases. The CDR3 is 19 amino acids. With V trimmed by 0 bases and J by 3 bases, 13 bases remained unmatched. Germline CDR1 SQVTM, CDR2 ANQGSEA. CDR3 nucleotide sequence: TGCAGCGTTGAAGATAGTGGGACAGGGGCTGGGATGGCTAATGAAAAACTGTTTTTT. Translation gives CSVEDSGTGAGMANEKLFF. Combining the CDR3 with reference TRBV29-1 and TRBJ1-4 gives the whole variable domain SAVISQKPSRDICQRGTSLTIQCQVDSQVTMMFWYRQQPGQSLTLIATANQGSEATYESGFVIDKFPISRPNLTFSTLTVSNMSPEDSSIYLCSVEDSGTGAGMANEKLFFGSGTQLSVL.

This rearrangement joins TRBV7-3 to TRBJ2-7, with D perhaps TRBD1 or TRBD2 (5 bases each). Germline V gives CDR1 SGHTA, CDR2 FQGTGA. Trimming removed 6 bases at V and 2 bases at J, with 14 bases between. The CDR3 length is 14 residues. For the CDR3, the DNA is TGTGCCAGCAGTAACGGGGCCGGACCCTACGAGCAGTACTTC. Protein product: CASSNGAGPYEQYF.

The chain joins TRBV18 to TRBJ2-3; 8 positions match TRBD1. The V gene end was trimmed by 3 bases and the J gene end by 1 base; junction bases not matched to a gene: 6. CDR1 is KGHSH and CDR2 is LQKENI in the germline V gene. The CDR3 is 16 residues long. The CDR3 is CASSPPDRVGTDTQYF. The CDR3 DNA is TGTGCCAGCTCACCGCCGGACAGGGTGGGCACAGATACGCAGTATTTT.

V usage is TRBV5-6 and J usage is TRBJ2-3; TRBD2 matches 7 bases. Germline V gene sequence: CDR1 SGHDT, CDR2 YYEEEE. The CDR3 is 17 residues long. Losses at the gene ends were 4 bases for V and 0 bases for J; bases not matched to a gene: 11. The CDR3 sequence is CASSPTWTRTSTDTQYF. In nucleotides, the CDR3 is TGTGCCAGCAGCCCGACTTGGACTAGAACTAGCACAGATACGCAGTATTTT.

V gene TRBV2 combines with J gene TRBJ1-5; unclear D gene. Germline CDR1 SNHLY, CDR2 FYNNEI. Trimming left V 6 bases short and J 9 bases short, with 12 bases between. The CDR3 is 12 residues long. The CDR3 protein is CASRSLSGPQHF. DNA for the CDR3: TGTGCCAGCAGGTCCTTATCAGGGCCCCAGCATTTT. Full variable domain (missing parts from reference TRBV2 and TRBJ1-5): EPEVTQTPSHQVTQMGQEVILRCVPISNHLYFYWYRQILGQKVEFLVSFYNNEISEKSEIFDDQFSVERPDGSNFTLKIRSTKLEDSAMYFCASRSLSGPQHFGDGTRLSIL.

The genes are TRBV4-1 and TRBJ2-4, with a possible D match to TRBD1 (5 bases). Looked up from germline, CDR1 is MGHRA and CDR2 is YSYEKL. There are 17 residues in the CDR3. Trimming removed 2 bases at V and 0 bases at J, with 14 bases between. The CDR3 protein is CASSQYAQGLAKNIQYF. DNA of the CDR3: TGCGCCAGCAGCCAATATGCTCAGGGTCTAGCCAAAAACATTCAGTACTTC.